A single sample is the source of the 15 T cell receptor beta chains below, sequenced in a study of blood T cell repertoires in COVID-19. TCRdb's copy holds only in-frame clones and misses some; the assay was immunoSEQ multiplex PCR. This table holds roughly 280,000 clones, 88% found once. Input material: PBMCs or T cells enriched from blood (not recorded which). The receptors derive from a woman aged 50 to 65 who had recovered from COVID-19.

This clone was seen a single time. The rearrangement links TRBV4-3 to TRBJ2-3; a weak D match, TRBD1 (6 bases). The CDR3 is 16 amino acids. Trimming removed 4 bases from V and 2 bases from J, with 16 bases in between. Per germline, CDR1 LGHNA and CDR2 YSLEER. In DNA, the CDR3 is TGCGCCAGCAGCCCCAAAGGGACAAGGACCACAGATACGCAGTATTTT. It encodes CASSPKGTRTTDTQYF.

J is TRBJ1-6 and V is TRBV18; the D gene is possibly TRBD1 (5 bases). Trimming removed 2 bases from V and 7 bases from J, with 15 bases in between. Germline V CDR1 and CDR2: KGHSH, LQKENI. The CDR3 has 16 residues. CDR3: CASSPDTTRGNSPLHF. CDR3 coding DNA: TGTGCCAGCTCACCAGACACGACCCGGGGGAATTCACCCCTCCACTTT.

The chain recombines TRBV6-6 with TRBJ1-2; D is unclear. With 2 bases removed from V and 6 bases from J, the gap between germline ends came to 4 bases. CDR3 length: 11 residues. Germline CDR1 reads MNHNY; CDR2 reads SVGAGI (reference sequence). This chain's CDR3 is CASSYRDGYTF. In DNA, the CDR3 is TGTGCCAGCAGTTACCGTGATGGCTACACCTTC.

The chain employs TRBV4-3 and TRBJ1-1; D gene unclear. V was shortened by 6 bases and J by 4 bases, with 12 bases between the two germline ends. Germline-derived CDR1 and CDR2 are LGHNA and YSLEER. This CDR3 has 13 residues. CDR3 in DNA: TGCGCCAGCAGTACGAACCTAGGCACTGAAGCTTTCTTT. Translating it yields CASSTNLGTEAFF.

The chain couples TRBV7-2 to TRBJ2-1, with 12 bases identical to TRBD1. J lost 8 bases, V lost 3 bases, and 11 bases had no gene match. The CDR3 length is 17 residues. Germline V gene data show CDR1 as SGHTA and CDR2 as FQGNSA. The CDR3 spells CASSFLPPGQGADEQFF. The CDR3, as DNA: TGTGCCAGCAGCTTCCTACCACCGGGACAGGGGGCAGATGAGCAGTTCTTC.

This clone has just one count. This chain connects TRBV28 to TRBJ1-2, with 9 bases that match TRBD1. This CDR3 is built from 16 residues. Germline V gene lookup returns CDR1 MDHEN and CDR2 SYDVKM. V shed 0 bases, J shed 3 bases, and the junction held 5 bases outside the gene matches. This CDR3 is CASSLWGQGIDYGYTF. CDR3 in DNA: TGTGCCAGCAGTTTATGGGGACAGGGTATCGACTATGGCTACACCTTC.

CDR3 sequence reads: CASSFGAANYGYTF. As DNA, the CDR3 is TGCGCCAGCAGCTTTGGGGCGGCTAACTATGGCTACACCTTC. The rearrangement joins TRBV5-1 to TRBJ1-2; possible D gene TRBD1, 5 bases. V shed 2 bases and J shed 0 bases, with 8 bases lying between them. This CDR3 comprises 14 residues. Germline V CDR1 and CDR2: SGHRS, YFSETQ.

The rearrangement links TRBV30 to TRBJ2-7; TRBD2 agrees at 8 bases. Germline trimming cut 4 bases from V and 3 bases from J; bases unmatched to any gene: 8. The CDR3 is made up of 14 amino acids. From germline, CDR1 is GTSNPN and CDR2 SVGIG (reference sequence). This chain's CDR3 is CAWNSLAGGYEQYF. CDR3 bases: TGTGCCTGGAACTCGTTGGCGGGAGGCTACGAGCAGTACTTC. The whole variable domain, remainder taken from reference TRBV30 and TRBJ2-7, is SQTIHQWPATLVQPVGSPLSLECTVEGTSNPNLYWYRQAAGRGLQLLFYSVGIGQISSEVPQNLSASRPQDRQFILSSKKLLLSDSGFYLCAWNSLAGGYEQYFGPGTRLTVT.

The chain employs TRBV19 and TRBJ2-1; 9 bases are shared with TRBD2. This CDR3 is 18 amino acids long. Germline assignment: CDR1 LNHDA and CDR2 SQIVND (reference sequence). Trimming cost V 3 bases and J 2 bases; bases outside gene matches: 11. CDR3 amino acids: CASSILLAGIVTYNEQFF. The CDR3 coding sequence is TGTGCCAGTAGTATTCTTCTAGCGGGAATCGTCACCTACAATGAGCAGTTCTTC.

This clone was seen only a few times. The V call is TRBV24-1, the J call TRBJ1-2; possibly TRBD1 for D (5 bases). The CDR3 sequence is 15 residues long. The V gene lost 4 bases and the J gene lost 4 bases, with 15 bases spanning the gap. Looked up from germline, CDR1 is KGHDR and CDR2 is SFDVKD. The DNA for the CDR3 is TGTGCCACCAGTGAACCAGTCCGGGGGATCTATGGCTACACCTTC. Its protein is CATSEPVRGIYGYTF.

The chain couples TRBV11-2 to TRBJ1-1; no reliable D call. Trimming pared 4 bases from V and 1 base from J, leaving 13 bases between. CDR3 size: 15 residues. Per germline, CDR1 SGHAT and CDR2 FQNNGV. This chain's CDR3 is CASSSSDGGNTEAFF. CDR3 nucleotide sequence: TGTGCCAGCAGCTCATCGGACGGAGGGAACACTGAAGCTTTCTTT.

The chain joins TRBV27 to TRBJ1-2; maybe TRBD1 (6 bases). The ends were cut back, 2 bases at V and 6 bases at J, with 10 bases in the middle. The CDR3 contains 13 residues. CDR1 is MNHEY and CDR2 is SMNVEV in the germline V gene (reference sequence). Here the CDR3 DNA reads TGTGCCAGCAGTTTAGGGACAAGCCATGGCTACACCTTC. Translating it yields CASSLGTSHGYTF.

This clone was observed a few times. J is TRBJ2-7 and V is TRBV7-6; 7 bases map to TRBD2. Germline assignment: CDR1 SGHVS and CDR2 FNYEAQ. CDR3 length: 13 amino acids. The V segment lost 1 base and the J segment 7 bases; nucleotides outside the gene matches: 4. The CDR3, as DNA: TGTGCCAGCAGCTTAGGACTAGCCGGAGAGCAGTACTTC. It yields the protein CASSLGLAGEQYF.

The chain joins TRBV27 to TRBJ2-7, with D possibly matching TRBD1 (6 bases). The CDR3 is 17 amino acids. Germline CDR1 and CDR2: MNHEY and SMNVEV (reference sequence). The V gene lost 4 bases and the J gene lost 3 bases, with 22 bases spanning the gap. DNA for the CDR3: TGTGCCAGCAGTTATAAGCGTATATCGACAGGAGGCTACGAGCAGTACTTC. Protein sequence: CASSYKRISTGGYEQYF.

The rearrangement uses TRBV18 and TRBJ1-1, with TRBD1 matching 7 bases. V dropped 5 bases and J dropped 8; count of bases not matched to a gene: 20. CDR1 is KGHSH and CDR2 is LQKENI in the germline V gene. The CDR3 spans 17 residues. CDR3 sequence: CASSMTGSFLTSAEAFF. In DNA, the CDR3 is TGTGCCAGCTCAATGACAGGGTCCTTCCTCACGTCAGCCGAAGCTTTCTTT.